This T cell receptor (beta chain) was captured in a study of shared clonotypes between healthy human individuals. General study findings and limits: Measured sharing among donors was expected to vary with sequencing depth. Among the subsets, naive ones generally showed larger estimated richness than memory ones. Among non-shared clonotypes, generation probabilities were lower than among those shared by all four donors.

J lost 2 bases, V lost 3 bases, and 4 bases had no gene match. Germline CDR1 LGHNA, CDR2 YSLEER. The CDR3 sequence is 15 residues long. Data came from immunoSEQ multiplex PCR; TCRdb stores just in-frame clones and leaves some out. The sample lists under 2,500,000 clones; approximately 96% were seen once. Note on this clone: Its antigen is not known. Other DNA sequences in this sample translate to the same CDR3.

This chain connects TRBV4-3 to TRBJ2-7, with 10 bases matching TRBD2. Specimen: naive CD4+ T cells sorted from blood. Stated subset: CD45RA+ positively selected. This receptor was taken from a man younger than 30 in good health. The CDR3 protein is CASSQGAGGPYEQYF. CDR3 in DNA: TGCGCCAGCAGCCAGGGAGCGGGAGGGCCCTACGAGCAGTACTTC.